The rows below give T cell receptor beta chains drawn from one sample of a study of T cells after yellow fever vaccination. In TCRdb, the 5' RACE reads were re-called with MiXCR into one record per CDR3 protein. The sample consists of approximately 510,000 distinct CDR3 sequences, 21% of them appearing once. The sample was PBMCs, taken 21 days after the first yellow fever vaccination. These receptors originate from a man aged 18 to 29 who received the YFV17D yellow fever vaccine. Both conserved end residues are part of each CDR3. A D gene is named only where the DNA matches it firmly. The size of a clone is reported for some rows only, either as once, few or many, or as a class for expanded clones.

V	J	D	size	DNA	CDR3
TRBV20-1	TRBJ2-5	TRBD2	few	TGCAGTGCTAGAGATACTAGCGGGGGGCTCCGTGAGACCCAGTACTTC	CSARDTSGGLRETQYF
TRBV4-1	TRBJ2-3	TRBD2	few	TGCGCCAGCAGGGGGATAGCGGGGGGCACAGATACGCAGTATTTT	CASRGIAGGTDTQYF
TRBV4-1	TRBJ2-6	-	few	TGCGCCAGCAGCCATGGTCAGGGTGGCAACGTCCTGACTTTC	CASSHGQGGNVLTF
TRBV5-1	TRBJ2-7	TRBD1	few	TGCGCCAGCAGCTTCCTCCGGGACAGCTCCTACGAGCAGTACTTC	CASSFLRDSSYEQYF
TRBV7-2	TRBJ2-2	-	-	TGTGCCAGCAGCTTAGACAGGGCCGGGGAGCTGTTTTTT	CASSLDRAGELFF
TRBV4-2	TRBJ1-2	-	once	TGTGCCAGCAGCCCCCAGGGAGTGGGTGCTGGCTACACCTTC	CASSPQGVGAGYTF
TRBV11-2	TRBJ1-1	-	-	TGTGCCAGCAGAAGGTATCAGGGAAACACTGAAGCTTTCTTT	CASRRYQGNTEAFF
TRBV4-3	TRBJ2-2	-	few	TGCGCCAGCAGCCAAGACGGGTCGTTCACCGGGGAGCTGTTTTTT	CASSQDGSFTGELFF
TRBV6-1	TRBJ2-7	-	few	TGTGCCAGCGCCCCGGCAGAAAAGTACGAGCAGTACTTC	CASAPAEKYEQYF
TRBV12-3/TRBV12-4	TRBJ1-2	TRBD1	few	TGTGCCAGCAGACCGGGGACAGGGTCTCATGGCTACACCTTC	CASRPGTGSHGYTF